The source of this T cell receptor beta chain is a study of blood T cell repertoires in COVID-19. Study summary: Sample material is recorded as cDNA or gDNA derived from T cells, B-cell-depleted T cells, or PBMCs.

CDR1 MNHEY and CDR2 SVGAGI come from the germline V gene. With 0 bases removed from V and 2 bases from J, the gap between germline ends came to 11 bases. The CDR3 runs to 16 residues. The method was immunoSEQ multiplex PCR; TCRdb's version includes in-frame clones alone and lacks a portion of them. The profile shows fewer than 50,000 clones, approximately 80% of them singletons. The clonotype comes from a human donor in a cohort sampled during active COVID-19. The material sequenced was peripheral blood. V and J are TRBV6-5 and TRBJ2-1; tentative D call: TRBD2 (6 bases). As DNA, the CDR3 is TGTGCCAGCAGTTACTCGGCGGGGCTGACCTACAATGAGCAGTTCTTC. It yields the protein CASSYSAGLTYNEQFF.